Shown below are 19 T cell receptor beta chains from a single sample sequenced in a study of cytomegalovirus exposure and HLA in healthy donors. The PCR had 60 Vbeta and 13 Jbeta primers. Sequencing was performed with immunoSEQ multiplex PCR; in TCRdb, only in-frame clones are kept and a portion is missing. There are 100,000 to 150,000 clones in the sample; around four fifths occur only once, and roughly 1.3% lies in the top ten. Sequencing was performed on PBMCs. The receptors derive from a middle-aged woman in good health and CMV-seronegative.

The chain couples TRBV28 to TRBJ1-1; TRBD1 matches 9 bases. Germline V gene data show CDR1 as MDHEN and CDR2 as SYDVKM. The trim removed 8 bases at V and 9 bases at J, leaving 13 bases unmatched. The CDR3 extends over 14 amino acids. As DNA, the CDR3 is TGTGCCAGCGTATTTCCGGGACAGGGTAGCAAAGCTTTCTTT. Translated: CASVFPGQGSKAFF.

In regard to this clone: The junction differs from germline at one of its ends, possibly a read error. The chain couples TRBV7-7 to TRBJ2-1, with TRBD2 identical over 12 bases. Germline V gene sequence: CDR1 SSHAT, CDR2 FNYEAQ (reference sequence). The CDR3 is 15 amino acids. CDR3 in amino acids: CASSQWTSGVGEQFF. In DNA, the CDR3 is TGTGCTAGCAGCCAGTGGACTAGCGGGGTTGGTGAGCAGTTCTTC.

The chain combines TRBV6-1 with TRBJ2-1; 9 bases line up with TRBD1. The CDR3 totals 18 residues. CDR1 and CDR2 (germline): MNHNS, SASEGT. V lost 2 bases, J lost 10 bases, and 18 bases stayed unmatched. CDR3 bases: TGTGCCAGCAGTGAATACGGGGGAGCGGGGCGGGGGACAGGGGAGCAGTTCTTC. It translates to CASSEYGGAGRGTGEQFF.

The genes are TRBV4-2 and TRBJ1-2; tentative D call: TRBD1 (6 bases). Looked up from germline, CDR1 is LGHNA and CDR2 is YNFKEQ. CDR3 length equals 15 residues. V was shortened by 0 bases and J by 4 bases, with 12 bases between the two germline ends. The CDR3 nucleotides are TGTGCCAGCAGCCAAGACAGGACAGTACGCTATGGCTACACCTTC. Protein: CASSQDRTVRYGYTF.

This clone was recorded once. The DNA of the CDR3 is TGCGCCAGCAGCTTGGGGGACATCTATGGCTACACCTTC. Its protein is CASSLGDIYGYTF. The V call is TRBV5-1, the J call TRBJ1-2, with D possibly TRBD1 on 6 matching bases. Germline V CDR1 and CDR2: SGHRS, YFSETQ. V was clipped by 0 bases and J by 4 bases, with 7 bases between them. CDR3 length: 13 residues.

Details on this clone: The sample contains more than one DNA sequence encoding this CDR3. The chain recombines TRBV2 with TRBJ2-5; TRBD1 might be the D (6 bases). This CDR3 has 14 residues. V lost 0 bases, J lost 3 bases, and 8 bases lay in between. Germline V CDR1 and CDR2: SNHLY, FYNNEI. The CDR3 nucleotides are TGTGCCAGCAGTGAAGCGCCAGGGGAAGAGACCCAGTACTTC. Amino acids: CASSEAPGEETQYF.

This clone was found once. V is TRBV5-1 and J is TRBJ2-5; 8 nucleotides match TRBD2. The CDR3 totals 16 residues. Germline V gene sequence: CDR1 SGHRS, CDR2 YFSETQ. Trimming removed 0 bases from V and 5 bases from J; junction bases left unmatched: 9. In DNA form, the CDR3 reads TGCGCCAGCAGCTTGGACCGGGGGGGGCCGGGGGAGACCCAGTACTTC. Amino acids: CASSLDRGGPGETQYF.

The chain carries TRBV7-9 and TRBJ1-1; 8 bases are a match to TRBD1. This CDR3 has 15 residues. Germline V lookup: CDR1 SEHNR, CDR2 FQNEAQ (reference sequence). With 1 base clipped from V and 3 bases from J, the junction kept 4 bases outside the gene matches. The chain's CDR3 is CASSLVAGGYTEAFF. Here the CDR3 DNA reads TGTGCCAGCAGCTTAGTCGCAGGGGGCTACACTGAAGCTTTCTTT. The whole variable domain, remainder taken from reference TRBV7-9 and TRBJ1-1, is DTGVSQNPRHKITKRGQNVTFRCDPISEHNRLYWYRQTLGQGPEFLTYFQNEAQLEKSRLLSDRFSAERPKGSFSTLEIQRTEQGDSAMYLCASSLVAGGYTEAFFGQGTRLTVV.

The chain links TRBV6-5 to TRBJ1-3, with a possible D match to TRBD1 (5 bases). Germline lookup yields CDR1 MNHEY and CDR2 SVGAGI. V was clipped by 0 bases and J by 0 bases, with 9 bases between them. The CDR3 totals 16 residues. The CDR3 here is CASSYSRAVSGNTIYF. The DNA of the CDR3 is TGTGCCAGCAGTTACTCCAGGGCTGTCTCTGGAAACACCATATATTTT.

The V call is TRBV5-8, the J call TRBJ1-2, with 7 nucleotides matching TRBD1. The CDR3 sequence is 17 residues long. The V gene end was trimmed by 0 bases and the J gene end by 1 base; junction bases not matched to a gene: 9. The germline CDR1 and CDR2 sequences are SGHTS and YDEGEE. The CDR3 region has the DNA TGTGCCAGCAGCTTGGATGGGACAGTTCGGATTAACTATGGCTACACCTTC. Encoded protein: CASSLDGTVRINYGYTF.

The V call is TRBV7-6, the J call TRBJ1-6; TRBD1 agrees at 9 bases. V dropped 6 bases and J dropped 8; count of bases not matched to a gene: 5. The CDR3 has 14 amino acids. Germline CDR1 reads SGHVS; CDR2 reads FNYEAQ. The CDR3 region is CASSPTGGDSPLHF. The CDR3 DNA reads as TGTGCCAGCAGTCCCACAGGGGGCGATTCACCCCTCCACTTT.

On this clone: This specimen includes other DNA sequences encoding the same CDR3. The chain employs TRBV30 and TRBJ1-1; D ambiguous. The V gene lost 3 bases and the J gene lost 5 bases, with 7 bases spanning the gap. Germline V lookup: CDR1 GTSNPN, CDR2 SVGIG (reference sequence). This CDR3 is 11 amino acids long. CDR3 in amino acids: CAWSRSTEAFF. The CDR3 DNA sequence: TGTGCCTGGAGCAGATCAACTGAAGCTTTCTTT.

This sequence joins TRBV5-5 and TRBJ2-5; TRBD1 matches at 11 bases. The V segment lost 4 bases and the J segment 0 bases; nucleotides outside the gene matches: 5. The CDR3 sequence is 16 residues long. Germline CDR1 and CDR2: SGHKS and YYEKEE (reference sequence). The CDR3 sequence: CASSMDRGRHQETQYF. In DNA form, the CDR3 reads TGTGCCAGCAGCATGGACAGGGGGCGACACCAAGAGACCCAGTACTTC.

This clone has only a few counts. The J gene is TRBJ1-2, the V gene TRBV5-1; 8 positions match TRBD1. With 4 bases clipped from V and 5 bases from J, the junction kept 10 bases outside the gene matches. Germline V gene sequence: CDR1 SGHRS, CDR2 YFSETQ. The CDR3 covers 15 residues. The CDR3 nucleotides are TGCGCCAGCAGCAAAGACCCGACAGGGGTTTATGGCTACACCTTC. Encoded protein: CASSKDPTGVYGYTF.

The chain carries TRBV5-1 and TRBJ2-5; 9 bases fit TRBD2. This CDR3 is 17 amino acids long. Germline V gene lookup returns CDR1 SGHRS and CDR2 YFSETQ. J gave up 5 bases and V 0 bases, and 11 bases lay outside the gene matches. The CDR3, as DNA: TGCGCCAGCAGCTTGGCGGCTAGCGGGGCCGTCCGTGAGACCCAGTACTTC. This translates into CASSLAASGAVRETQYF.

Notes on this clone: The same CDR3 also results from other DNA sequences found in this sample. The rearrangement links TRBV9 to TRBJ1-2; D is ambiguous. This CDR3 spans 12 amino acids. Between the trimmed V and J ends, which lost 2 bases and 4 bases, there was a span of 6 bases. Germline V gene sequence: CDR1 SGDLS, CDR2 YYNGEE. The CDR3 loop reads CASSVGSYGYTF. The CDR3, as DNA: TGTGCCAGCAGCGTTGGCAGCTATGGCTACACCTTC.

DNA of the CDR3: TGTGCCATCAGTGAGTCGGCGGGGCAGGGTGAAAAACTGTTTTTT. It translates to CAISESAGQGEKLFF. This chain connects TRBV10-3 to TRBJ1-4, with D possibly being TRBD1 (5 bases). Trimming left V 0 bases short and J 7 bases short, with 12 bases between. This CDR3 is built from 15 residues. Germline lookup yields CDR1 ENHRY and CDR2 SYGVKD.

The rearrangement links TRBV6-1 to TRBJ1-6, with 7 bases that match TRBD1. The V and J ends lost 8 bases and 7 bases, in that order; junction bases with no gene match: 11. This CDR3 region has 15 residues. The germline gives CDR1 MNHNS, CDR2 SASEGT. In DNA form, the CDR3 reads TGTGCCAGCCGGACAGGTCATGGGGGAAATTCACCCCTCCACTTT. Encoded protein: CASRTGHGGNSPLHF.

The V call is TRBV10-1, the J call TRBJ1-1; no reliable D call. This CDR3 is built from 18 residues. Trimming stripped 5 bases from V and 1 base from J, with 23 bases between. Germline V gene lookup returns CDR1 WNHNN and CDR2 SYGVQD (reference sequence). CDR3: CASSREPWNPLKNTEAFF. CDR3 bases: TGCGCCAGCAGTAGGGAGCCGTGGAACCCTTTAAAGAACACTGAAGCTTTCTTT.